This entry is about one T cell receptor beta chain. Its antigen remains unidentified. This entry comes from a study of vaccination effects on CD4 cells after COVID-19. About the research overall: Samples collected post-vaccine were obtained a median of 72 days after the second dose.

Sequencing was performed with immunoSEQ multiplex PCR; in TCRdb, only in-frame clones are kept and a portion is missing. The table lists fewer than 40,000 clones, approximately 84% of them singletons. Pools of viral peptides were used by the ViraFEST assay to expand antigen-specific CD4+ T cells ahead of sequencing. Researchers isolated CD4+ T cells once approximately ten days of culture had elapsed. Each participant received a vaccine that was either BNT162b2 or mRNA-1273, given as two doses. Vaccinated recipients, who were negative for nucleocapsid antibodies, had no history of SARS-CoV-2 infection. It was with 10 IU/ml IL-2 and around 10 ug/ml peptides that 2 million to 2.5 million PBMC per well were cultured. On day 3 and again on day 7, half the medium was replaced with IL-2 medium. Sequencing used CD4+ T cells from PBMCs cultured with HCoV-NL63 spike peptides, obtained after COVID-19 vaccination. The clonotype originates from a human donor who received a COVID-19 vaccine. Some clones in this sample may be carry-over from other donors' samples.

CDR3 loop: CASSFLLVETQYF. The CDR3, as DNA: TGTGCCAGCAGCTTCCTTCTGGTGGAGACCCAGTACTTC. The chain uses TRBV7-2 and TRBJ2-5; D not resolved. Looked up from germline, CDR1 is SGHTA and CDR2 is FQGNSA. The length of the CDR3 is 13 residues. The V and J ends lost 3 bases and 5 bases respectively, with 10 bases between them.